These 16 T cell receptor beta chains share one sample of origin, sequenced in a study of T cells in tuberculosis. Generated by immunoSEQ multiplex PCR, the TCRdb table keeps only in-frame clones and is missing some. The sample consists of approximately 88,000 clones, roughly 88% of them appearing once. Thawed, overnight-rested PBMC were stained with GMM-loaded CD1B tetramer, viability dye and anti-CD3, then sorted. CD1B tetramers were loaded with Rhodococcus equi-derived C32 glucose monomycolate. Specimen: CD1b-GMM tetramer-negative cells sorted from PBMCs. The origin of the receptors is an adult woman with latent tuberculosis.

The genes are TRBV13 and TRBJ1-2, with D hard to call. The CDR3 sequence is 14 residues long. V was cut by 2 bases and J by 7 bases, with 14 bases left in between. CDR1 and CDR2 (germline): PRHDT, FYEKMQ (reference sequence). The CDR3, as DNA: TGTGCCAGCAGCTTAATCTCCGAGGGAGCTGGCTACACCTTC. Amino acid sequence: CASSLISEGAGYTF.

This clone was counted once. The chain uses TRBV19 and TRBJ2-5; D not certain. Looked up from germline, CDR1 is LNHDA and CDR2 is SQIVND (reference sequence). The CDR3 contains 14 residues. Deletions cut 3 bases from V and 1 base from J, with 9 bases between. The CDR3 sequence is CASSIGHGQETQYF. The CDR3 DNA reads TGTGCCAGTAGTATTGGGCATGGCCAAGAGACCCAGTACTTC.

The chain recombines TRBV5-6 with TRBJ2-1; 9 nucleotides agree with TRBD2. This CDR3 has 15 residues. The germline V gene encodes CDR1 SGHDT and CDR2 YYEEEE. V trimming: 1 base; J trimming: 5 bases; junction bases outside the gene matches: 4. The CDR3 here is CASSLPTSGNNEQFF. The DNA of the CDR3 is TGTGCCAGCAGCTTGCCGACTAGCGGAAACAATGAGCAGTTCTTC.

This clone was counted between two and nine times. The chain links TRBV9 to TRBJ2-2; 9 positions match TRBD2. The V gene end was trimmed by 2 bases and the J gene end by 3 bases; junction bases not matched to a gene: 5. Germline CDR1 reads SGDLS; CDR2 reads YYNGEE. This CDR3 has 16 amino acids. The CDR3 spells CASSVNSGGDTGELFF. The CDR3 DNA follows: TGTGCCAGCAGCGTGAATAGCGGGGGTGACACCGGGGAGCTGTTTTTT. Supplemented by reference TRBV9 and TRBJ2-2, the full variable domain reads DSGVTQTPKHLITATGQRVTLRCSPRSGDLSVYWYQQSLDQGLQFLIQYYNGEERAKGNILERFSAQQFPDLHSELNLSSLELGDSALYFCASSVNSGGDTGELFFGEGSRLTVL.

The chain couples TRBV15 to TRBJ1-4; no clear D. V was clipped by 0 bases and J by 7 bases, with 15 bases between them. This CDR3 contains 16 residues. The germline CDR1 and CDR2 sequences are LNHNV and YYDKDF (reference sequence). The CDR3 region has the DNA TGTGCCACCAGCAGAGATAGCCGATTACGGGGTGAAAAACTGTTTTTT. Its protein is CATSRDSRLRGEKLFF.

The rearrangement links TRBV27 to TRBJ1-6, with D hard to call. In germline, CDR1 is MNHEY, CDR2 SMNVEV (reference sequence). The CDR3 sequence is 14 residues long. The V end lost 10 bases, the J end lost 2 bases, and 12 bases lay between the germline ends. The CDR3 loop reads CATRGGPYNSPLHF. Here the CDR3 DNA reads TGTGCCACCCGTGGAGGGCCCTATAATTCACCCCTCCACTTT.

The chain uses TRBV6-4 and TRBJ1-1, with D perhaps TRBD1 (5 bases). The CDR3 has 13 amino acids. V was trimmed by 5 bases and J by 1 base, leaving 8 bases between them. Germline V lookup: CDR1 MRHNA, CDR2 SNTAGT. Written as DNA, the CDR3 is TGTGCCAGCAGTATCGACAGGAACACTGAAGCTTTCTTT. It translates to CASSIDRNTEAFF.

The gene calls are TRBV5-6 and TRBJ2-5; TRBD2 matches at 9 bases. The germline V gene has CDR1 SGHDT and CDR2 YYEEEE. CDR3 length equals 16 residues. V lost 4 bases, J lost 4 bases, and 11 bases stayed unmatched. CDR3 residues: CASSKSSGGRGETQYF. The CDR3 DNA follows: TGTGCCAGCAGCAAGAGTAGCGGGGGCAGGGGAGAGACCCAGTACTTC.

The V call is TRBV4-2, the J call TRBJ2-2, with 9 bases identical to TRBD2. This CDR3 spans 17 amino acids. The germline gives CDR1 LGHNA, CDR2 YNFKEQ. V lost 1 base, J lost 5 bases, and 8 bases stayed unmatched. For the CDR3, the DNA is TGTGCCAGCAGCCAAGTTCGAGCGGGGGGCTCTACCGGGGAGCTGTTTTTT. This codes for CASSQVRAGGSTGELFF.

The J gene is TRBJ2-2, the V gene TRBV5-1, with D maybe TRBD1 (6 bases). The V gene lost 4 bases and the J gene lost 1 base, with 11 bases spanning the gap. CDR3 length: 15 amino acids. CDR1 is SGHRS and CDR2 is YFSETQ in the germline V gene. Here the CDR3 reads CASSLPQGNTGELFF. The CDR3 DNA reads as TGCGCCAGCAGCCTCCCACAGGGGAACACCGGGGAGCTGTTTTTT.

The chain uses TRBV5-4 and TRBJ2-1, with D possibly being TRBD2 (6 bases). V was clipped by 3 bases and J by 3 bases, with 13 bases between them. The V gene's germline CDR1 is SGHNT and CDR2 YYREEE (reference sequence). The CDR3 is 15 residues long. The CDR3 protein is CASSSSVGNYNEQFF. CDR3 DNA: TGTGCCAGCAGCTCTAGCGTGGGGAACTACAATGAGCAGTTCTTC.

This CDR3 reads CASSPDAHLTDTQYF. CDR3 sequence (DNA): TGTGCCAGCAGCCCCGATGCACATCTCACAGATACGCAGTATTTT. The chain employs TRBV7-9 and TRBJ2-3; D remains unclear. CDR1 SEHNR and CDR2 FQNEAQ come from the germline V gene (reference sequence). CDR3 length equals 15 residues. Trimming removed 5 bases from V and 2 bases from J, with 14 bases in between.

The chain links TRBV15 to TRBJ1-2, with D perhaps TRBD1 (6 bases). V was shortened by 8 bases and J by 0 bases, with 19 bases between the two germline ends. The germline CDR1 and CDR2 sequences are LNHNV and YYDKDF (reference sequence). The CDR3 runs 16 residues. CDR3 residues: CATEGYHRQANYGYTF. In DNA, the CDR3 is TGTGCCACCGAGGGGTACCACCGACAGGCTAACTATGGCTACACCTTC.

The rearrangement uses TRBV7-9 and TRBJ1-4; 7 bases map to TRBD1. J gave up 0 bases and V 5 bases, and 6 bases lay outside the gene matches. Per germline, CDR1 SEHNR and CDR2 FQNEAQ (reference sequence). CDR3 length: 16 residues. DNA for the CDR3: TGTGCCAGCAGCCTCAGGGGGACTGCAACTAATGAAAAACTGTTTTTT. Protein sequence: CASSLRGTATNEKLFF. The entire variable domain, with the rest obtained from reference TRBV7-9 and TRBJ1-4, is as follows: DTGVSQNPRHKITKRGQNVTFRCDPISEHNRLYWYRQTLGQGPEFLTYFQNEAQLEKSRLLSDRFSAERPKGSFSTLEIQRTEQGDSAMYLCASSLRGTATNEKLFFGSGTQLSVL.

This chain links TRBV11-2 with TRBJ1-1, with a weak D call TRBD1 (5 bases). The V gene lost 2 bases and the J gene lost 6 bases, with 7 bases spanning the gap. Per the germline V gene, CDR1 is SGHAT and CDR2 is FQNNGV. The CDR3 runs 12 residues. Here the CDR3 reads CASSLQTAEAFF. The CDR3 DNA sequence: TGTGCCAGCAGCTTACAGACAGCTGAAGCTTTCTTT.

V and J are TRBV19 and TRBJ2-1, with 7 positions matching TRBD2. The V segment lost 2 bases and the J segment 8 bases; nucleotides outside the gene matches: 9. Germline V gene lookup returns CDR1 LNHDA and CDR2 SQIVND (reference sequence). The CDR3 contains 15 residues. In DNA, the CDR3 is TGTGCCAGTAGTATAAGGTCTGGGGGGAGGGATGAGCAGTTCTTC. It codes for CASSIRSGGRDEQFF.